The present T cell receptor (beta chain) was sequenced within a study of cytomegalovirus exposure and HLA in healthy donors. In regard to this clone: No antigen is known for it.

Study results and caveats: Three chains linked to CMV were shown in vitro to be specific for CMV antigens. With high specificity and sensitivity, the classifier reportedly diagnosed cytomegalovirus status.

V shed 3 bases and J shed 3 bases, with 8 bases lying between them. Looked up from germline, CDR1 is MNHEY and CDR2 is SMNVEV (reference sequence). This CDR3 spans 13 amino acids. Only in-frame clones appear in the TCRdb table, and some are missing; sequencing was by immunoSEQ multiplex PCR. The table lists approximately 260,000 clones, 80% to 90% of them singletons. The rearrangement joins TRBV27 to TRBJ1-2; D not resolved. The sequence derives from a woman aged 18-30 years in good health and CMV-seronegative. Material: PBMCs. This CDR3 reads CASSFGEDYGYTF. CDR3 nucleotide sequence: TGTGCCAGCAGTTTTGGGGAGGACTATGGCTACACCTTC.